This T cell receptor (beta chain) derives from a study of OX40 agonist ivuxolimab in advanced cancers. Study overall: Dose-escalation patients had hepatocellular carcinoma, melanoma, renal cell or head and neck cancer.

Between the trimmed V and J ends, which lost 6 bases and 2 bases, there was a span of 11 bases. CDR3 length equals 12 residues. From germline, CDR1 is SQVTM and CDR2 ANQGSEA. Clones were sequenced by immunoSEQ multiplex PCR, and TCRdb holds only the in-frame ones, with some missing. Found here are thousands of clones, approximately 70% of them singletons; the top ten hold 58%. The receptor's source is an adult with an advanced solid tumor such as melanoma, head and neck, liver or kidney cancer. This specimen consisted of CD4+ or CD8+ T cells sorted from blood, obtained in a trial of the OX40 agonist ivuxolimab. The genes are TRBV29-1 and TRBJ2-7, with D perhaps TRBD1 (6 bases). This CDR3 is CSVRDTTYEQYF. In DNA, the CDR3 is TGCAGCGTCCGGGACACCACCTACGAGCAGTACTTC.